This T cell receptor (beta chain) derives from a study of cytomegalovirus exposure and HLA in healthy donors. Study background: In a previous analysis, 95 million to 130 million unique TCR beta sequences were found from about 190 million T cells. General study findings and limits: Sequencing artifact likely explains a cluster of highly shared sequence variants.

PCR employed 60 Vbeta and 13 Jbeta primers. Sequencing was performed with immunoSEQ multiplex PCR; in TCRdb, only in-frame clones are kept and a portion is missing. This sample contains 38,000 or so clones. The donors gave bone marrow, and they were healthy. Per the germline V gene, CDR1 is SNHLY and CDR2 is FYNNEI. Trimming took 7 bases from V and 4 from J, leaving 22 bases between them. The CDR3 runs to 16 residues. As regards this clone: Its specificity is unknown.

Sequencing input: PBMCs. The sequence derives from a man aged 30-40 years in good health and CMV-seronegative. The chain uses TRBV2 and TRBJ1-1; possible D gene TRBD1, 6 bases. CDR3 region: CASTVGGREVATEAFF. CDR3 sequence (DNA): TGTGCCAGCACGGTGGGGGGGCGTGAGGTGGCCACTGAAGCTTTCTTT.